This T cell receptor (beta chain) was sequenced for a study of shared clonotypes between healthy human individuals. Study results and limitations: For naive CD4 cells, 4% to 6% of clonotypes were shared across a handful of donors.

The study ran the assay at deep level. Method: immunoSEQ multiplex PCR; TCRdb's copy keeps in-frame clones and lacks some. The sample has about 2 million clones; approximately 94% are singletons. Only CD45RO-negative cells positively selected for CCR7 counted as naive CD8 cells, so terminally differentiated effector memory CD45RA+ cells were excluded. As concerns this clone: Its antigen is as yet unknown.

The sequencing input was naive CD8+ T cells sorted from blood. This TCR derives from a man between 18 and 35 years old in good health.

The CDR3 sequence is CASSVGTSGGMYPSTDTQYF. The DNA of the CDR3 is TGTGCCAGCAGCGTAGGCACTAGCGGGGGGATGTATCCTAGCACAGATACGCAGTATTTT. This chain joins TRBV9 and TRBJ2-3; 12 nucleotides agree with TRBD2. The J segment lost 0 bases and the V segment lost 0 bases, leaving 11 bases of the junction unmatched. The CDR3 extends over 20 amino acids. The germline V gene encodes CDR1 SGDLS and CDR2 YYNGEE.